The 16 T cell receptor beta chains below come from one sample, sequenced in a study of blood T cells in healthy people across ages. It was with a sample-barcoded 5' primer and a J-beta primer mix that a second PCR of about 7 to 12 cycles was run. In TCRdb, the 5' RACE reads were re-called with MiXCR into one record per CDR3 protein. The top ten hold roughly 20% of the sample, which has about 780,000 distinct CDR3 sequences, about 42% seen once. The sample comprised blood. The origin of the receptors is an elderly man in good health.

This CDR3 reads CAWSVRDTYEQYF. Here the CDR3 DNA reads TGTGCCTGGAGTGTACGGGACACCTACGAGCAGTACTTC. The gene calls are TRBV30 and TRBJ2-7; possibly TRBD1 for D (6 bases). In germline, CDR1 is GTSNPN, CDR2 SVGIG (reference sequence). The V end lost 0 bases, the J end lost 2 bases, and 8 bases lay between the germline ends. This CDR3 spans 13 amino acids. The full variable domain, its missing parts supplied by reference TRBV30 and TRBJ2-7, is SQTIHQWPATLVQPVGSPLSLECTVEGTSNPNLYWYRQAAGRGLQLLFYSVGIGQISSEVPQNLSASRPQDRQFILSSKKLLLSDSGFYLCAWSVRDTYEQYFGPGTRLTVT.

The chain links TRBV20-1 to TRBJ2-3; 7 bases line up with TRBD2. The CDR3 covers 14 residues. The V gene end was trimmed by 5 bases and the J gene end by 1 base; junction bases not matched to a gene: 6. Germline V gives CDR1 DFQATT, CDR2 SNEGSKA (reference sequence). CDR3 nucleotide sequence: TGCAGTGCTCCCCGTGGGGGGGGCACAGATACGCAGTATTTT. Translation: CSAPRGGGTDTQYF.

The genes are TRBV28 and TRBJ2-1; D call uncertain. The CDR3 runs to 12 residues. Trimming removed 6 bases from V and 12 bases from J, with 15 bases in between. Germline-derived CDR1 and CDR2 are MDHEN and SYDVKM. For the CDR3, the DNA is TGTGCCAGCAGGCCGCCTCGGCGGAGGCAGTTCTTC. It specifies CASRPPRRRQFF.

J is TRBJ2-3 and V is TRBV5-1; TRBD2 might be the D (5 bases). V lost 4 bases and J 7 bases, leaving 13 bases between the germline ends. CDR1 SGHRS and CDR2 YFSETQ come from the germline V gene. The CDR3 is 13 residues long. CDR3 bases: TGCGCCAGCAGCCCAGATCCGGGGAATACGCAGTATTTT. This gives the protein CASSPDPGNTQYF.

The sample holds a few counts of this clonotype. CDR3 coding DNA: TGTGCCAGCAGTTTAAGGACCTCATCCTTCACAGATACGCAGTATTTT. Protein: CASSLRTSSFTDTQYF. The chain recombines TRBV3-1 with TRBJ2-3; D is undetermined. The CDR3 runs 16 residues. The germline gives CDR1 LGHDT, CDR2 YNNKEL (reference sequence). Trimming removed 6 bases at V and 2 bases at J, with 18 bases between.

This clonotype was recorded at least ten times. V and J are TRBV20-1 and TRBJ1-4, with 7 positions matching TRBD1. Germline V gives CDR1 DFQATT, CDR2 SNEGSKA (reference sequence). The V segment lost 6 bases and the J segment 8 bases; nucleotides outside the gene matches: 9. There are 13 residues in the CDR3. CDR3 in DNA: TGCAGTGCAGGGACAGTGAGAGGGGAAAAACTGTTTTTT. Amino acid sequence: CSAGTVRGEKLFF.

DNA for the CDR3: TGCGCCAGCAGCCAAGATTGGACAGCACAGAACACTGAAGCTTTCTTT. Translated: CASSQDWTAQNTEAFF. The gene calls are TRBV4-1 and TRBJ1-1; a possible D gene is TRBD1 (6 bases). The CDR3 runs to 16 residues. CDR1 is MGHRA and CDR2 is YSYEKL in the germline V gene. V gave up 0 bases and J gave up 1 base, with 12 bases separating them.

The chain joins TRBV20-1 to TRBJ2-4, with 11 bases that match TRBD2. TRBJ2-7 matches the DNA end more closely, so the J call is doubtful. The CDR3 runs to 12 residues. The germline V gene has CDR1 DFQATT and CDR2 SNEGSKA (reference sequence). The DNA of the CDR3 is TGCAGTGCTCCCGGGACTAGCGGCGAGCAGTACTTC. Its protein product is CSAPGTSGEQYF.

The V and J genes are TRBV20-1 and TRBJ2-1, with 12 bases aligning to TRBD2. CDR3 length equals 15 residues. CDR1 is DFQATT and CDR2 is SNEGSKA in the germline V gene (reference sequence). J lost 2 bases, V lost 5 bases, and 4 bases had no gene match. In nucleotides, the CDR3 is TGCAGTGCTTGGGCTAGCGGGAGGGCCTACAATGAGCAGTTCTTC. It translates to CSAWASGRAYNEQFF.

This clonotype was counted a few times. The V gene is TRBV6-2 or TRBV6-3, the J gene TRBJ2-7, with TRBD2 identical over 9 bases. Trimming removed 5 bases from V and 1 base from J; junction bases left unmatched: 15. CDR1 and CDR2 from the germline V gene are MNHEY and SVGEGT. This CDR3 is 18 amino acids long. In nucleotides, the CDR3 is TGTGCCAGCAGTCGAGGTCCGGGACTAGCAGTGAAATCCTACGAGCAGTACTTC. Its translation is CASSRGPGLAVKSYEQYF.

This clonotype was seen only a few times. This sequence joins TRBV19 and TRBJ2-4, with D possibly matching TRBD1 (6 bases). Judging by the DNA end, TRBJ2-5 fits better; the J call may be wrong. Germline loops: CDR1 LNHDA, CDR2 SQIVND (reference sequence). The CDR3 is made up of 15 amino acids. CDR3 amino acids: CASRRPGALEETQYF. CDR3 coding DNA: TGTGCCAGTAGGCGGCCAGGGGCTCTGGAAGAGACCCAGTACTTC.

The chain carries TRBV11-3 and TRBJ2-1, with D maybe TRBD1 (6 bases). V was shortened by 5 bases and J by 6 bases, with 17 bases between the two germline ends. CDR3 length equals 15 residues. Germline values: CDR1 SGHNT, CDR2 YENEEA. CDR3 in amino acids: CASSLDWGPLNEQFF. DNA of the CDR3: TGTGCCAGCAGCCTCGACTGGGGGCCCCTCAATGAGCAGTTCTTC.

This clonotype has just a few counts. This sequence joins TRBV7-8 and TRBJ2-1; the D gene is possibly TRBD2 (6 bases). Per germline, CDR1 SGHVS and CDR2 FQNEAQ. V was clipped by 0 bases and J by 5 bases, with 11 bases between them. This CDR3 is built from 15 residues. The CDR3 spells CASSLAVSGHNEQFF. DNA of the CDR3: TGTGCCAGCAGCTTAGCGGTAAGCGGGCACAATGAGCAGTTCTTC.

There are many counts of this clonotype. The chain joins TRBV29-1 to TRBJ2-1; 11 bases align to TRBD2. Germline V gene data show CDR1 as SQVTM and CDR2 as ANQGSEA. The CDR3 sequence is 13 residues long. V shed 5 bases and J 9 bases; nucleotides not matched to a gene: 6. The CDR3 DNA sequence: TGCAGCGTTACTAGCGGGAGATTCGGTGAGCAGTTCTTC. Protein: CSVTSGRFGEQFF.

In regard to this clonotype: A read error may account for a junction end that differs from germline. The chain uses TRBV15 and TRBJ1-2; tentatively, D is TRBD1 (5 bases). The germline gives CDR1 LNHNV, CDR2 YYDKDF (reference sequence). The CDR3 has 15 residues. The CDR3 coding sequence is TGCGTCACCAGCAGAGGAGGGACGGCGATGGGTGGCTACACCTTC. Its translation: CVTSRGGTAMGGYTF.

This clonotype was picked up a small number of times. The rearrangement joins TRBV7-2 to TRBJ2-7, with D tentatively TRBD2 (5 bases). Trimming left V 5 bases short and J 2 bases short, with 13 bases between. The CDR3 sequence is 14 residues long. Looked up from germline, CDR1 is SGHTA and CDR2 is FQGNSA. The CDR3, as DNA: TGTGCCAGCAGCCAACGAGCGGCTGCCTACGAGCAGTACTTC. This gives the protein CASSQRAAAYEQYF.